Listed below are T cell receptor beta chains from one sample, sequenced in a study of CD8 T cells in ankylosing spondylitis. In TCRdb, the 5' RACE reads were re-called with MiXCR into one record per CDR3 protein. The sample shows 150,000 or so distinct CDR3 sequences, about 18% of them seen only once. The sample was blood, either unsorted or a sorted T cell fraction (not recorded which). The receptors here all came from a male donor with ankylosing spondylitis or in good health (not recorded which). Both conserved end residues are part of each CDR3. The D gene is left open where the match is weak. Some rows have no size entry. The others give once, few or many, or a class for an expanded clone.

>TRBJ2-7|TRBV5-6|TRBD2|15|once
CASSLRVAGAYEQYF
TGTGCCAGCAGCTTGAGAGTAGCGGGAGCCTACGAGCAGTACTTC
>TRBJ1-1|TRBV5-1|.|14|many
CASSLEPMNTEAFF
TGCGCCAGCAGCTTGGAACCCATGAACACTGAAGCTTTCTTT
>TRBJ2-6|TRBV20-1|TRBD1|16|.
CSARETGTSGANVLTF
TGCAGTGCTAGAGAGACAGGGACCTCTGGGGCCAACGTCCTGACTTTC
>TRBJ2-1|TRBV5-1|.|15|few
CASSLAQSSYNEQFF
TGCGCCAGCAGCTTGGCTCAGAGCTCCTACAATGAGCAGTTCTTC
>TRBJ2-1|TRBV27|TRBD1|14|.
CASIPGGGYNEQFF
TGTGCCAGCATCCCAGGGGGCGGCTACAATGAGCAGTTCTTC
>TRBJ1-1|TRBV18|.|14|.
CASSPFTVSHEAFF
TGTGCCAGCTCACCATTCACGGTTTCGCATGAAGCTTTCTTT
>TRBJ1-1|TRBV6-5|TRBD1|17|many
CASSYEEGAPQNTEAFF
TGTGCCAGCAGTTACGAGGAGGGGGCCCCGCAGAACACTGAAGCTTTCTTT
>TRBJ2-7|TRBV7-2|.|14|.
CASSAGGGKYEQYF
TGTGCCAGCAGCGCCGGTGGGGGGAAATACGAGCAGTACTTC
>TRBJ2-5|TRBV2|.|13|.
CASSVVTKGTQYF
TGTGCCAGCAGTGTAGTCACGAAGGGGACCCAGTACTTC
>TRBJ2-2|TRBV10-3|.|15|.
CAISETGWDTGELFF
TGTGCCATCAGTGAGACAGGGTGGGACACCGGGGAGCTGTTTTTT
>TRBJ2-7|TRBV30|.|15|few
CAWSGKTGIAYEQYF
TGTGCCTGGAGTGGAAAAACCGGGATTGCCTACGAGCAGTACTTC
>TRBJ1-1|TRBV7-9|.|14|.
CASSSSKGLSEAFF
TGTGCCAGCAGCTCATCTAAGGGTTTATCTGAAGCTTTCTTT
>TRBJ1-5|TRBV28|.|16|many
CASSSLSHRINQPQHF
TGTGCCAGCAGTTCCCTGAGTCACAGAATCAATCAGCCCCAGCATTTT